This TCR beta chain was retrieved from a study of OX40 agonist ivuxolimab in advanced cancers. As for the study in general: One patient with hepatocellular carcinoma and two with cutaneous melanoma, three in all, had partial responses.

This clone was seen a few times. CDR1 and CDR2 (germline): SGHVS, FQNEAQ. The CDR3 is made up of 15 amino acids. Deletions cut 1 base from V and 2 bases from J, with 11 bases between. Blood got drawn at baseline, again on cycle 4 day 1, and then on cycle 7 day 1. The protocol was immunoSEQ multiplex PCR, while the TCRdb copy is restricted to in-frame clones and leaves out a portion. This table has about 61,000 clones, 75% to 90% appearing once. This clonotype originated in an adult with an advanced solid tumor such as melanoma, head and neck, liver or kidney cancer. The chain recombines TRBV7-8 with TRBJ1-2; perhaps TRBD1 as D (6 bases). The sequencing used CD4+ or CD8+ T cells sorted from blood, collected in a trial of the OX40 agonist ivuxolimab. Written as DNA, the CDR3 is TGTGCCAGCAGCTTAGTGGACAGTCAGAACTATGGCTACACCTTC. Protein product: CASSLVDSQNYGYTF.